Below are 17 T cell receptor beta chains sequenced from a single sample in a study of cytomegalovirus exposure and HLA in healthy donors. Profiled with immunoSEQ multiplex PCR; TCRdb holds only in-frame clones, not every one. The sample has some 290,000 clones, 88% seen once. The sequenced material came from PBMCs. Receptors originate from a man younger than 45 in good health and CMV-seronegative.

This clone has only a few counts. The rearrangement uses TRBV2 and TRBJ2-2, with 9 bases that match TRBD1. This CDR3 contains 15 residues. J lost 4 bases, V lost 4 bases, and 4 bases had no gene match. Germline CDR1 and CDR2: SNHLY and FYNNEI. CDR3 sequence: CASSVTGGGTGELFF. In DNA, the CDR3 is TGTGCCAGCAGTGTGACAGGGGGAGGCACCGGGGAGCTGTTTTTT.

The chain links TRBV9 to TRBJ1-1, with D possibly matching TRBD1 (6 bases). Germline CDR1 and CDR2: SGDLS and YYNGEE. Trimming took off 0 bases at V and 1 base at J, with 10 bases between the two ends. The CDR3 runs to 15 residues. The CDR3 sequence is CASSVEQGSNTEAFF. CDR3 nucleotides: TGTGCCAGCAGCGTAGAGCAGGGGTCGAACACTGAAGCTTTCTTT.

CDR3 residues: CASSPDRSSGNTIYF. The DNA of the CDR3 is TGTGCCAGCAGCCCGGACAGGAGCTCTGGAAACACCATATATTTT. This chain joins TRBV5-6 and TRBJ1-3; 7 bases are shared with TRBD1. CDR1 is SGHDT, CDR2 YYEEEE, per germline. Trimming cost V 4 bases and J 0 bases; bases outside gene matches: 4. There are 15 residues in the CDR3. Filled out from reference TRBV5-6 and TRBJ1-3, the complete variable domain reads DAGVTQSPTHLIKTRGQQVTLRCSPKSGHDTVSWYQQALGQGPQFIFQYYEEEERQRGNFPDRFSGHQFPNYSSELNVNALLLGDSALYLCASSPDRSSGNTIYFGEGSWLTVV.

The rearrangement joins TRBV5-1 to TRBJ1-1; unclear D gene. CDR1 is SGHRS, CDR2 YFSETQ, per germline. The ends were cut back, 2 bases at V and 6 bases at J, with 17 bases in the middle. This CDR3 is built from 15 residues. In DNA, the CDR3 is TGCGCCAGCAGCTTCATAACTACCGGGAAAGCTGAAGCTTTCTTT. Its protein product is CASSFITTGKAEAFF.

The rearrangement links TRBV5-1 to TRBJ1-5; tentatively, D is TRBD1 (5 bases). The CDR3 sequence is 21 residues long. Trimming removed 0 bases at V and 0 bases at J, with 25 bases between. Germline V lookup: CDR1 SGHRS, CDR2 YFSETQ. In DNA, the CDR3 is TGCGCCAGCAGCTTGGCCTCAAGGTGGGGCAGCCAGTCATATAGCAATCAGCCCCAGCATTTT. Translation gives CASSLASRWGSQSYSNQPQHF. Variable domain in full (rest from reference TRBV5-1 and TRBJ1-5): KAGVTQTPRYLIKTRGQQVTLSCSPISGHRSVSWYQQTPGQGLQFLFEYFSETQRNKGNFPGRFSGRQFSNSRSEMNVSTLELGDSALYLCASSLASRWGSQSYSNQPQHFGDGTRLSIL.

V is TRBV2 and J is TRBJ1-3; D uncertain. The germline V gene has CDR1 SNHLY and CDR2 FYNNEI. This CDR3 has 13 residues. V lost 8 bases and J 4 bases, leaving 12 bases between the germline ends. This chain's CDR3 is CASGLILGNTIYF. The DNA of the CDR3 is TGTGCCAGCGGCCTGATCTTAGGAAACACCATATATTTT. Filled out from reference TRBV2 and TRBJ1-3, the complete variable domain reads EPEVTQTPSHQVTQMGQEVILRCVPISNHLYFYWYRQILGQKVEFLVSFYNNEISEKSEIFDDQFSVERPDGSNFTLKIRSTKLEDSAMYFCASGLILGNTIYFGEGSWLTVV.

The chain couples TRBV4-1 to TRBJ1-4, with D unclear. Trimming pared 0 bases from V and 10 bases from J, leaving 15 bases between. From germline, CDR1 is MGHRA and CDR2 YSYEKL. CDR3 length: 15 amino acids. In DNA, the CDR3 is TGCGCCAGCAGCCAAGATCCCCCTGACACCGGAAAACTGTTTTTT. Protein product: CASSQDPPDTGKLFF.

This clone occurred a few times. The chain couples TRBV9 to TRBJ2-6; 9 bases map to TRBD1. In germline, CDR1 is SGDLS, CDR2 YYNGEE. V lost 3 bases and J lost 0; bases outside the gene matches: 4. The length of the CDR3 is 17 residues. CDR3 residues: CASSDGQGFSGANVLTF. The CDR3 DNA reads TGTGCCAGCAGCGACGGACAGGGGTTCTCTGGGGCCAACGTCCTGACTTTC.

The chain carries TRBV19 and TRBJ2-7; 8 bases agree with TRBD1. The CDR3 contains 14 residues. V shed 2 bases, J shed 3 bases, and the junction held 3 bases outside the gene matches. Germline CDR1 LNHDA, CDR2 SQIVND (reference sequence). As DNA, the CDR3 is TGTGCCAGTAGTATAAATACAGGGGGCTACGAGCAGTACTTC. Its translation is CASSINTGGYEQYF.

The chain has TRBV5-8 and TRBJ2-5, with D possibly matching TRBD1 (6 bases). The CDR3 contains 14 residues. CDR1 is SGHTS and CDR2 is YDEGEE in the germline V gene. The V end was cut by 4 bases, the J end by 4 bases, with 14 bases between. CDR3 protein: CASSLSGVGETQYF. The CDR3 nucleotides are TGTGCCAGCAGCCTTTCAGGGGTGGGAGAGACCCAGTACTTC.

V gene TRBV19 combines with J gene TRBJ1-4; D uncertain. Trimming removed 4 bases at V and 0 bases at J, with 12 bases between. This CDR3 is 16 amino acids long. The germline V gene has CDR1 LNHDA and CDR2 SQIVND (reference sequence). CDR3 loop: CASSTGLETTNEKLFF. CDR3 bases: TGTGCCAGTAGTACGGGTCTCGAAACAACTAATGAAAAACTGTTTTTT.

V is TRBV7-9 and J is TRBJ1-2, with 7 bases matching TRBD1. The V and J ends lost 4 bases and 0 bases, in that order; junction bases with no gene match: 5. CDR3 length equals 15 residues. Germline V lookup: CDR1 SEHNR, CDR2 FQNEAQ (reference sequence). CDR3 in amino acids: CASSSGTATNYGYTF. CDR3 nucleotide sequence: TGTGCCAGCAGCTCAGGGACAGCTACTAACTATGGCTACACCTTC.

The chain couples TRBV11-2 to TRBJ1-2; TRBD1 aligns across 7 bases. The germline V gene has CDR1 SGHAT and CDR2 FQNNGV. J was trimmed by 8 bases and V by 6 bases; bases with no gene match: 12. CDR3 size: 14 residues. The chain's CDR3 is CASRQGGDVRGYTF. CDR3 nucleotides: TGTGCCAGCAGACAAGGGGGCGATGTGAGGGGCTACACCTTC.

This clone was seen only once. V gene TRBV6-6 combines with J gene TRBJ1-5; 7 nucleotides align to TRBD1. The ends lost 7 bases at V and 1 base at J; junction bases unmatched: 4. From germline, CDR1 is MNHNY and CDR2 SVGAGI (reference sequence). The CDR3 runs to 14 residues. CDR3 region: CASNKGQSNQPQHF. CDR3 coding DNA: TGTGCCAGCAATAAGGGACAGAGCAATCAGCCCCAGCATTTT.

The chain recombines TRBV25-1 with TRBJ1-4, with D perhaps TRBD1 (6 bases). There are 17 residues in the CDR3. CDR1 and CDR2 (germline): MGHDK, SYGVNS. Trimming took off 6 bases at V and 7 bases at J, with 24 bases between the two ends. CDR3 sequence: CASSDTGSGFGVEKLFF. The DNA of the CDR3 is TGTGCCAGCAGCGATACAGGGAGCGGCTTTGGTGTTGAAAAACTGTTTTTT.

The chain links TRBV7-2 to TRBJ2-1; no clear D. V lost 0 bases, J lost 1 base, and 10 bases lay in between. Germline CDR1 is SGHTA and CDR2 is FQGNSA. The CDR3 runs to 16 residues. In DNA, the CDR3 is TGTGCCAGCAGCTTAGCGCGGTACGGTTCCTACAATGAGCAGTTCTTC. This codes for CASSLARYGSYNEQFF.

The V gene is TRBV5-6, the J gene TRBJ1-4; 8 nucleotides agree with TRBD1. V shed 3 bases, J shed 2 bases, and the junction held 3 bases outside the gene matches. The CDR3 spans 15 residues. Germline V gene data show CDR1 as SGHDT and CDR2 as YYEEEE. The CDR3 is CASSSRQGTNEKLFF. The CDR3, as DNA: TGTGCCAGCAGCTCCCGACAGGGGACTAATGAAAAACTGTTTTTT.